This T cell receptor beta chain was observed in a study of T cell responses to AZD1222 COVID-19 vaccine. Study in general: Both about-4-week and about-12-week second-dose recipients were combined.

Libraries were prepared by immunoSEQ multiplex PCR; TCRdb keeps only in-frame clonotypes and omits some of them. The sample has 85,000 to 100,000 clones; approximately 83% are singletons. Study-level results: Donors were chiefly white British, with a greater number of females, and clonal diversity was perhaps underestimated. The span of vaccine-associated CD4 TCRs extended across spike, with dominance at 160-218 and 743-854. Baseline seropositives among AZD1222 recipients totaled only five or six.

As to this clone: Its target is not known.

This receptor was obtained from an adult in good health. The sample in question was peripheral blood, obtained on day 0 of AZD1222 vaccination.

The CDR3 coding sequence is TGTGCCAGCAGCTCCGGGACAGGGGGCGGCTATGGCTACACCTTC. It encodes CASSSGTGGGYGYTF. The chain is built from TRBV3-1 (or the pseudogene TRBV3-2) and TRBJ1-2; 12 bases fit TRBD1. After removal of 5 bases from V and 4 bases from J, the junction contained 5 bases not matched to a gene. The CDR3 is made up of 15 amino acids. The germline V gene has CDR1 LGHDT and CDR2 YNNKEL (reference sequence).